This T cell receptor beta chain derives from a study of control samples from healthy donors and cancer patients. The V gene lost 2 bases and the J gene lost 5 bases, with 10 bases spanning the gap. The CDR3 is 13 amino acids. The assay was immunoSEQ multiplex PCR, and TCRdb's table has in-frame clones only and misses some. The table includes approximately 89,000 clones, around nine tenths detected once. Sample: blood. The TCR originated in a man aged 30 to 45 in good health. This chain connects TRBV12-3 or TRBV12-4 to TRBJ2-7, with D possibly matching TRBD1 (5 bases). CDR3 nucleotides: TGTGCCAGCAGTTTATTCCCCAGGGACGAGCAGTACTTC. Translation: CASSLFPRDEQYF.